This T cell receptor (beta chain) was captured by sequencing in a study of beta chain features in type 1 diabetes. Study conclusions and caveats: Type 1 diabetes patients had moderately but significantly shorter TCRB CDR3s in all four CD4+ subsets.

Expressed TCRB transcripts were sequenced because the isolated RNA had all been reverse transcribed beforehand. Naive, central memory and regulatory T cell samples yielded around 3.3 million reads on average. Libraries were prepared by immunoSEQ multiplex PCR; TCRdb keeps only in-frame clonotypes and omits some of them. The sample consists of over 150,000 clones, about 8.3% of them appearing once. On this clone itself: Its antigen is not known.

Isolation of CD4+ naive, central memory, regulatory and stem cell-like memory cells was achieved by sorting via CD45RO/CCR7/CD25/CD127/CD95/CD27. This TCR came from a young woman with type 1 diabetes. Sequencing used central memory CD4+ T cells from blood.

The CDR3 here is CAWSKTSGGFKQYF. The CDR3 bases are TGTGCCTGGAGCAAGACTAGCGGGGGATTCAAGCAGTACTTC. The chain combines TRBV30 with TRBJ2-7, with 12 nucleotides matching TRBD2. This CDR3 has 14 amino acids. Germline V gives CDR1 GTSNPN, CDR2 SVGIG (reference sequence). After removal of 3 bases from V and 8 bases from J, the junction contained 8 bases not matched to a gene. Drawing the rest from reference TRBV30 and TRBJ2-7, the complete variable domain is SQTIHQWPATLVQPVGSPLSLECTVEGTSNPNLYWYRQAAGRGLQLLFYSVGIGQISSEVPQNLSASRPQDRQFILSSKKLLLSDSGFYLCAWSKTSGGFKQYFGPGTRLTVT.